The clone carrying this T cell receptor (beta chain) showed up just a few times. Its antigen is unknown. The CDR3 spans 15 residues. Germline V gene sequence: CDR1 SGHKS, CDR2 YYEKEE (reference sequence). V was trimmed by 5 bases and J by 3 bases, leaving 12 bases between them. The PCR employed 60 Vbeta primers together with 13 Jbeta primers. Repertoires were generated with immunoSEQ multiplex PCR, while TCRdb's copy carries only in-frame clones and drops some. Of roughly 150,000 clones in the sample, roughly 80% were seen once. This specimen belongs to a study of cytomegalovirus exposure and HLA in healthy donors. Study-level information: The Caucasian-associated ancestry cluster held over 80% of around 380 genotyped donors. Findings and caveats of the study: A later analysis linked a missense variant in DCLRE1C to the trimming of TCR beta V and J genes. Earlier analysis yielded a pattern in which most TCR beta V segments were productive about 87% or about 30% of the time.

Sequencing used PBMCs. This sequence joins TRBV5-5 and TRBJ1-6; no definite D call. The TCR was taken from a man under 40 in good health and CMV-seropositive. The CDR3 DNA reads TGTGCCAGCAGTCCTGATGGCCTCTATAATTCACCCCTCCACTTT. It codes for CASSPDGLYNSPLHF.